These 17 T cell receptor beta chains came from one sample sequenced in a study of cytomegalovirus exposure and HLA in healthy donors. The PCR had 60 Vbeta and 13 Jbeta primers. The repertoire was sequenced with immunoSEQ multiplex PCR; TCRdb's copy has only in-frame clones and lacks some. The data show fewer than 110,000 clones, roughly 85% seen once. The sequenced sample was PBMCs. The origin of the receptors is a man aged 25-40 years in good health and CMV-seronegative.

The chain employs TRBV9 and TRBJ1-6; 8 bases align to TRBD1. J gave up 10 bases and V 5 bases, and 8 bases lay outside the gene matches. The CDR3 covers 14 residues. From germline, CDR1 is SGDLS and CDR2 YYNGEE. The CDR3 nucleotides read TGTGCCAGCAGTCGGGACAGGATGGGATCACCCCTCCACTTT. Protein: CASSRDRMGSPLHF.

CDR3 residues: CASSLLPSQGASYEQYF. Written as DNA, the CDR3 is TGTGCCAGCAGCTTACTACCTTCGCAGGGGGCTAGCTACGAGCAGTACTTC. The chain combines TRBV11-2 with TRBJ2-7; 8 nucleotides align to TRBD1. Trimming took 2 bases from V and 3 from J; bases not matched to a gene: 12. The CDR3 is made up of 17 amino acids. Germline CDR1 is SGHAT and CDR2 is FQNNGV. The full variable domain, its missing parts supplied by reference TRBV11-2 and TRBJ2-7, is EAGVAQSPRYKIIEKRQSVAFWCNPISGHATLYWYQQILGQGPKLLIQFQNNGVVDDSQLPKDRFSAERLKGVDSTLKIQPAKLEDSAVYLCASSLLPSQGASYEQYFGPGTRLTVT.

CDR3 region: CASSVGTGLSSYEQYF. CDR3 bases: TGTGCCAGCAGCGTAGGGACAGGGCTAAGCTCCTACGAGCAGTACTTC. The rearrangement joins TRBV9 to TRBJ2-7; 8 bases align to TRBD1. V shed 0 bases, J shed 0 bases, and the junction held 5 bases outside the gene matches. CDR3 length: 16 residues. Germline-derived CDR1 and CDR2 are SGDLS and YYNGEE.

The rearrangement uses TRBV1 and TRBJ1-5; the tabulated D call, TRBD1, remains unverified against the DNA. TRBV1 is marked as a pseudogene. The CDR3 is made up of 18 amino acids. CDR3 loop: CTSSQDLNRDRGDQPQHF. CDR3 coding DNA: TGCACCAGCAGCCAAGATTTGAACCGCGATAGGGGCGATCAGCCCCAGCATTTT.

The chain is built from TRBV9 and TRBJ2-6; D not certain. Germline lookup yields CDR1 SGDLS and CDR2 YYNGEE. CDR3 length equals 17 residues. V was cut by 4 bases and J by 0 bases, with 14 bases left in between. CDR3 sequence (DNA): TGTGCCAGCAGCCCAACCACAAGAAGCTCTGGGGCCAACGTCCTGACTTTC. Its translation is CASSPTTRSSGANVLTF.

The CDR3 bases are TGTGCCAGCAGCTCTACCGGGACTAGCGGGAGACGCGAGCAGTACTTC. It encodes CASSSTGTSGRREQYF. The rearrangement joins TRBV11-3 to TRBJ2-7; 14 bases map to TRBD2. Germline V CDR1 and CDR2: SGHNT, YENEEA. This CDR3 spans 16 amino acids. V was pared by 4 bases and J by 6 bases, with 8 bases of the junction left unmatched.

This clone was observed a handful of times. The genes are TRBV27 and TRBJ2-6; D uncertain. Between the trimmed V and J ends, which lost 8 bases and 4 bases, there was a span of 9 bases. Germline V gene lookup returns CDR1 MNHEY and CDR2 SMNVEV (reference sequence). This CDR3 has 13 residues. Written as DNA, the CDR3 is TGTGCCAGCGGAGCCCTGGGGGCCAACGTCCTGACTTTC. As protein: CASGALGANVLTF.

The J gene is TRBJ2-6, the V gene TRBV7-9; D may be TRBD1 (6 bases). This CDR3 has 16 residues. Per the germline V gene, CDR1 is SEHNR and CDR2 is FQNEAQ (reference sequence). The V end lost 4 bases, the J end lost 2 bases, and 12 bases lay between the germline ends. DNA for the CDR3: TGTGCCAGCAGCTCGGGACAAAACGCTGGGGCCAACGTCCTGACTTTC. Its translation: CASSSGQNAGANVLTF.

As DNA, the CDR3 is TGCGCCAGCAGCCAACTTTCCCGGGACAGGGTCCACTACGAGCAGTACTTC. Translated: CASSQLSRDRVHYEQYF. V usage is TRBV4-1 and J usage is TRBJ2-7; 9 bases agree with TRBD1. The trim removed 2 bases at V and 3 bases at J, leaving 11 bases unmatched. Germline V gene data show CDR1 as MGHRA and CDR2 as YSYEKL. This CDR3 has 17 residues.

This clone was seen a handful of times. The chain combines TRBV4-1 with TRBJ1-4; D not certain. Germline values: CDR1 MGHRA, CDR2 YSYEKL. Trimming removed 1 base from V and 8 bases from J, with 5 bases in between. CDR3 length equals 12 residues. CDR3 residues: CASSQVQEKLFF. DNA of the CDR3: TGCGCCAGCAGCCAAGTACAGGAAAAACTGTTTTTT.

The chain has TRBV10-3 and TRBJ2-7, with TRBD1 matching 8 bases. The germline V gene encodes CDR1 ENHRY and CDR2 SYGVKD. This CDR3 has 14 amino acids. V was clipped by 7 bases and J by 3 bases; unmatched bases: 8. CDR3 sequence: CAINPGTGNYEQYF. DNA for the CDR3: TGTGCCATCAACCCCGGGACAGGCAACTACGAGCAGTACTTC.

The chain employs TRBV7-9 and TRBJ2-5; 7 bases are shared with TRBD2. J lost 2 bases, V lost 4 bases, and 4 bases had no gene match. Germline CDR1 and CDR2: SEHNR and FQNEAQ (reference sequence). CDR3 length: 14 residues. CDR3 sequence reads: CASSYSGPQETQYF. CDR3 DNA sequence: TGTGCCAGCAGCTATAGCGGGCCTCAAGAGACCCAGTACTTC.

The rearrangement links TRBV6-6 to TRBJ2-5, with D perhaps matching TRBD1 (7 bases). This CDR3 is 15 amino acids long. Between the trimmed V and J ends, which lost 8 bases and 5 bases, there was a span of 21 bases. Germline lookup yields CDR1 MNHNY and CDR2 SVGAGI (reference sequence). CDR3 coding DNA: TGTGCCAGCTCTTCGACAGGGAGGAATGGGGAGACCCAGTACTTC. Its protein is CASSSTGRNGETQYF.

The V call is TRBV5-5, the J call TRBJ2-2, with a weak D call TRBD2 (7 bases). The CDR3 is 15 residues long. V was shortened by 3 bases and J by 4 bases, with 13 bases between the two germline ends. Germline assignment: CDR1 SGHKS and CDR2 YYEKEE (reference sequence). CDR3 protein: CASSSGGPVTGELFF. DNA for the CDR3: TGTGCCAGCAGCTCCGGGGGGCCGGTCACCGGGGAGCTGTTTTTT.

The genes are TRBV5-1 and TRBJ2-7, with 13 bases lining up with TRBD2. This CDR3 spans 18 amino acids. Trimming cost V 3 bases and J 2 bases; bases outside gene matches: 11. Germline values: CDR1 SGHRS, CDR2 YFSETQ. CDR3 amino acids: CASSYGTSGMLTTYEQYF. CDR3 nucleotides: TGCGCCAGCAGCTACGGGACTAGCGGGATGTTAACCACCTACGAGCAGTACTTC. Using reference TRBV5-1 and TRBJ2-7 for the parts outside the CDR3, the full variable domain is KAGVTQTPRYLIKTRGQQVTLSCSPISGHRSVSWYQQTPGQGLQFLFEYFSETQRNKGNFPGRFSGRQFSNSRSEMNVSTLELGDSALYLCASSYGTSGMLTTYEQYFGPGTRLTVT.

V and J are TRBV10-3 and TRBJ2-2; 7 bases agree with TRBD1. CDR3 length: 15 amino acids. J gave up 0 bases and V 10 bases, and 8 bases lay outside the gene matches. Germline V CDR1 and CDR2: ENHRY, SYGVKD. CDR3 loop: CATLQGLTNTGELFF. For the CDR3, the DNA is TGTGCCACCTTACAGGGGCTTACGAACACCGGGGAGCTGTTTTTT.

The chain combines TRBV7-2 with TRBJ2-7; 8 bases agree with TRBD2. Germline CDR1 is SGHTA and CDR2 is FQGNSA. The CDR3 runs 14 residues. Trimming took 2 bases from V and 7 from J; bases not matched to a gene: 7. The CDR3 loop reads CASSLKAGGREQYF. DNA of the CDR3: TGTGCCAGCAGCTTAAAAGCAGGCGGGAGGGAGCAGTACTTC.